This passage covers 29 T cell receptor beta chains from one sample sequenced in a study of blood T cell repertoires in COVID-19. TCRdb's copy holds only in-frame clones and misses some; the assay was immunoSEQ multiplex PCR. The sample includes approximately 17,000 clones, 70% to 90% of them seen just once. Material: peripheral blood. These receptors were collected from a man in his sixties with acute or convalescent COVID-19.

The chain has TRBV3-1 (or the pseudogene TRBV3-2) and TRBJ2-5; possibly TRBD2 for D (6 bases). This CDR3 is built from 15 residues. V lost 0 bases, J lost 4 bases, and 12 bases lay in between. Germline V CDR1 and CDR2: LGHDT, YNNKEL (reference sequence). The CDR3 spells CASSQEGGRGETQYF. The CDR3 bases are TGTGCCAGCAGCCAAGAAGGAGGGAGAGGAGAGACCCAGTACTTC.

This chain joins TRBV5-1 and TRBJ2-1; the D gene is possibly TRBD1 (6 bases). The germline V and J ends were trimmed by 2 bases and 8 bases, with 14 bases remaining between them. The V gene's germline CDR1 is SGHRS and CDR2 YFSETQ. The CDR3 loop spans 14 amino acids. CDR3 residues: CASSLGDKRDEQFF. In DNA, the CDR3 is TGCGCCAGCAGCTTAGGGGACAAAAGGGATGAGCAGTTCTTC.

The CDR3 DNA follows: TGCGCCAGCAGAGGACTAGCGCGGACAGATACGCAGTATTTT. Its translation is CASRGLARTDTQYF. This chain joins TRBV5-1 and TRBJ2-3; 9 nucleotides agree with TRBD2. Trimming at V came to 5 bases and at J to 3 bases, leaving 4 bases not matched to a gene. The length of the CDR3 is 14 residues. Germline CDR1 and CDR2: SGHRS and YFSETQ.

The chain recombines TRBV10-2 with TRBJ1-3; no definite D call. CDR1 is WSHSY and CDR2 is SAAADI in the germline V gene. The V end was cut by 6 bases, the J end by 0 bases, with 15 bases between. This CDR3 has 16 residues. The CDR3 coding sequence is TGCGCCAGCAGCCCGGGGAACATCCGCTCTGGAAACACCATATATTTT. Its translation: CASSPGNIRSGNTIYF.

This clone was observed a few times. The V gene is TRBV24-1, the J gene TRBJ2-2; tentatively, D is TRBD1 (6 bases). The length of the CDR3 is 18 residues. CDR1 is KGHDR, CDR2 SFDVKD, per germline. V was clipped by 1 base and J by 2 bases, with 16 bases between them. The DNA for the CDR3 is TGTGCCACCAGTGATTTACGCACAGGGAGCTTAAACACCGGGGAGCTGTTTTTT. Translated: CATSDLRTGSLNTGELFF.

Here the CDR3 reads CASSPQGVEQPQHF. The CDR3 nucleotides read TGTGCCAGCTCACCACAGGGGGTGGAACAGCCCCAGCATTTT. V and J are TRBV18 and TRBJ1-5; D might be TRBD1 (6 bases). The germline V gene has CDR1 KGHSH and CDR2 LQKENI. The V end lost 1 base, the J end lost 7 bases, and 11 bases lay between the germline ends. This CDR3 comprises 14 residues.

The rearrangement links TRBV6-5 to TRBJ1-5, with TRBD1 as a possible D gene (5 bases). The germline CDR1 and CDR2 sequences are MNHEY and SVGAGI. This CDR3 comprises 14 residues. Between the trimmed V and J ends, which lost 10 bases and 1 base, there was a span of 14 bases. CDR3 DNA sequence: TGTGCCACCCGGGGGGATCTGAGCAATCAGCCCCAGCATTTT. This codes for CATRGDLSNQPQHF.

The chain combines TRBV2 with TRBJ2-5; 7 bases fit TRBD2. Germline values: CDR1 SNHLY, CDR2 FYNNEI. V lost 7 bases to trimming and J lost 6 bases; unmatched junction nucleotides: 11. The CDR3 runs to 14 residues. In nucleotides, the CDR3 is TGTGCCAGCACTGGTCGGGGCGGGAGCCAGACCCAGTACTTC. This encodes CASTGRGGSQTQYF.

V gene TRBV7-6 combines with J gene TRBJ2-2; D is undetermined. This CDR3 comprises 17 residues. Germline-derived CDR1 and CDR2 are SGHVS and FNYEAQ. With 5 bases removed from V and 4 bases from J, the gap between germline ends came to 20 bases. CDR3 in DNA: TGTGCCAGCAGCGCTAGACTGGCCGGAGTAGGCACCGGGGAGCTGTTTTTT. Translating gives CASSARLAGVGTGELFF.

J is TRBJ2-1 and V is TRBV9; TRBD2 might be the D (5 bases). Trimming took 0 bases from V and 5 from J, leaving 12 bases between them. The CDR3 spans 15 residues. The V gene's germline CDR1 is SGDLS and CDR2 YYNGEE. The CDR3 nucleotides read TGTGCCAGCAGCGTAGCTACTAGACTCGACAATGAGCAGTTCTTC. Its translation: CASSVATRLDNEQFF.

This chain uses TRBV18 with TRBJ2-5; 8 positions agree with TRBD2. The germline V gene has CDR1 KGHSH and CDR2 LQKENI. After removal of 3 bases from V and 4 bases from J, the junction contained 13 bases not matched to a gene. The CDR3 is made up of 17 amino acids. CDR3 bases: TGTGCCAGCTCACCGGGACGGGAGGGCCGATTGGGAGAGACCCAGTACTTC. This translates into CASSPGREGRLGETQYF.

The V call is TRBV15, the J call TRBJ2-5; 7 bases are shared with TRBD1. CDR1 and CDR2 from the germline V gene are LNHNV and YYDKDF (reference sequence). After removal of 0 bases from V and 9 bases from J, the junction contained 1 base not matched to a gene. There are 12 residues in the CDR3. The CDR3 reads CATSRDRGPQYF. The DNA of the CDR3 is TGTGCCACCAGCAGAGATAGGGGGCCCCAGTACTTC.

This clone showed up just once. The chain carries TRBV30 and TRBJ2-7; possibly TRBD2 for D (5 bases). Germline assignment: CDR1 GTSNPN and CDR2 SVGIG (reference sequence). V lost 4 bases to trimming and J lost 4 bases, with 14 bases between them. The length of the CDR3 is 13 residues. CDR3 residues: CAWKRVPMYEQYF. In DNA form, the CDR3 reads TGTGCCTGGAAGAGGGTCCCTATGTACGAGCAGTACTTC.

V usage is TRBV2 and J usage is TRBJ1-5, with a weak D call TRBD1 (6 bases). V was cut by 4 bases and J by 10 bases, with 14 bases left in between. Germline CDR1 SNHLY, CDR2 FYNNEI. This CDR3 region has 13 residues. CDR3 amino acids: CASSARQAAPQHF. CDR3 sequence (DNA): TGTGCCAGCAGTGCGAGACAGGCGGCCCCCCAGCATTTT.

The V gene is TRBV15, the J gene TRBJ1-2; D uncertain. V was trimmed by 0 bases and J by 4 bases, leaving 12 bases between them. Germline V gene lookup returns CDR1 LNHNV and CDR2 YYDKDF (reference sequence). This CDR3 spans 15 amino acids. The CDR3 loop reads CATSRDRQVSYGYTF. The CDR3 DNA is TGTGCCACCAGCAGAGATAGGCAGGTTTCCTATGGCTACACCTTC.

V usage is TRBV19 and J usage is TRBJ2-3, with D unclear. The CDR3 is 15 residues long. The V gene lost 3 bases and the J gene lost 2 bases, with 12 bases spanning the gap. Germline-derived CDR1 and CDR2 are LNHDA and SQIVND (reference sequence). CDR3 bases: TGTGCCAGTAGTATTTTCGGGTCTCTCACAGATACGCAGTATTTT. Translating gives CASSIFGSLTDTQYF.

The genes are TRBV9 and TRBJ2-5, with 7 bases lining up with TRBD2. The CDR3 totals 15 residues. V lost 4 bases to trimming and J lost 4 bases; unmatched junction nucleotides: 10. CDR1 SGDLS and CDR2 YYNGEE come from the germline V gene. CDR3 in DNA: TGTGCCAGCAGCACCGCGGCGGGAGTAGGAGAGACCCAGTACTTC. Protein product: CASSTAAGVGETQYF.

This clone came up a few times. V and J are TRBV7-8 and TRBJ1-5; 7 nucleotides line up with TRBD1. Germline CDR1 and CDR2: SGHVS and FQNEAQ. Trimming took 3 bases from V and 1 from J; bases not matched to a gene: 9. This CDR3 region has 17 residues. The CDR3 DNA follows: TGTGCCAGCAGCTTGGACAGGCCGAATTCGAGCAATCAGCCCCAGCATTTT. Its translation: CASSLDRPNSSNQPQHF.

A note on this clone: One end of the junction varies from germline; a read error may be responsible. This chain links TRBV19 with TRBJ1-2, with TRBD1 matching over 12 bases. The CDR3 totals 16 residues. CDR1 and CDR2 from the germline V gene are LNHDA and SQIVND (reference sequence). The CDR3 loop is CASSLTLGTGGNGCTF. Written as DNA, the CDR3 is TGTGCCAGTAGCCTAACGCTAGGGACAGGGGGCAATGGCTGCACCTTC.

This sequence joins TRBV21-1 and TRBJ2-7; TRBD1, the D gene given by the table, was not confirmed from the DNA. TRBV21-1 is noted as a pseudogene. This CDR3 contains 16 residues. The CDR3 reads CASSKDTGEYPYEQYF. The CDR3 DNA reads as TGTGCCAGCAGCAAAGACACAGGGGAGTACCCCTACGAGCAGTACTTC.

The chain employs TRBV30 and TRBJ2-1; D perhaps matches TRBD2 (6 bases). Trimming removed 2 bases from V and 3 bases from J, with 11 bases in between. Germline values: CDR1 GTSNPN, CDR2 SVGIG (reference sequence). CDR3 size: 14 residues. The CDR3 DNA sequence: TGTGCCTGGAGTCAGACGGGAGTCTACAATGAGCAGTTCTTC. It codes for CAWSQTGVYNEQFF.

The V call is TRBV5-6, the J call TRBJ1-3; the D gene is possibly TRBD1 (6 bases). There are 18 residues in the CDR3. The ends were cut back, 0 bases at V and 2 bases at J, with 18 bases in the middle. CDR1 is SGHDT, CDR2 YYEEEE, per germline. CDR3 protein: CASSLDMPGDPAGNTIYF. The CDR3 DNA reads TGTGCCAGCAGCTTGGACATGCCAGGGGATCCTGCTGGAAACACCATATATTTT.

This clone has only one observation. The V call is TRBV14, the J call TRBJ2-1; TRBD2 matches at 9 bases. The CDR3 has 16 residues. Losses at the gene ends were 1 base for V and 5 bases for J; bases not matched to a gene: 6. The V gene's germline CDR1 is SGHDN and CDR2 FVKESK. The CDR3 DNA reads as TGTGCCAGCAGCCAAGGGGTAGCTAGCGGGGACAATGAGCAGTTCTTC. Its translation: CASSQGVASGDNEQFF.

Here the CDR3 DNA reads TGTGCCAGCAGTTACTCCTCAGGGGGAAAACTGTTTTTT. This sequence encodes CASSYSSGGKLFF. J is TRBJ1-4 and V is TRBV6-5; 7 positions match TRBD1. CDR3 length: 13 amino acids. V dropped 0 bases and J dropped 10; count of bases not matched to a gene: 2. The germline CDR1 and CDR2 sequences are MNHEY and SVGAGI.

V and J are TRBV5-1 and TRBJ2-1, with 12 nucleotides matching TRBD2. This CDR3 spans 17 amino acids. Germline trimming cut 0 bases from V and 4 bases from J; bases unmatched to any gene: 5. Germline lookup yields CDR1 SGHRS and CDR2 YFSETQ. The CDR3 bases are TGCGCCAGCAGCTTGGCCCGACTAGCGGGGGAATACAATGAGCAGTTCTTC. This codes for CASSLARLAGEYNEQFF.

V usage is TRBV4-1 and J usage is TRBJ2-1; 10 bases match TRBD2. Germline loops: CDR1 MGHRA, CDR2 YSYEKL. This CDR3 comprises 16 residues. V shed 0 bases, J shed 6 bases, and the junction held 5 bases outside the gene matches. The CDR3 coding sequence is TGCGCCAGCAGCCAAGAGGTAGCGGGAGGAGTCAATGAGCAGTTCTTC. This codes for CASSQEVAGGVNEQFF.

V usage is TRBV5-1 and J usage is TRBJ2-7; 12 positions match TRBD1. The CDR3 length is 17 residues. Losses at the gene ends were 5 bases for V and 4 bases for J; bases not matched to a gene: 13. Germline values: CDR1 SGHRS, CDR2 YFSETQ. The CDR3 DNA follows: TGCGCCAGCAGTAGAACTCCGGGACAGGGGGCTGTATACGAGCAGTACTTC. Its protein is CASSRTPGQGAVYEQYF.

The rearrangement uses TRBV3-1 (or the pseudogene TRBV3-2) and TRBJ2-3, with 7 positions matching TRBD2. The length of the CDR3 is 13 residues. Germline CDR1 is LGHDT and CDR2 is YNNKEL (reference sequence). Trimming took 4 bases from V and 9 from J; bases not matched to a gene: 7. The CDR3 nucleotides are TGTGCCAGCAGCCCCCAAAGGGAGGGCACGCAGTATTTT. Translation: CASSPQREGTQYF.

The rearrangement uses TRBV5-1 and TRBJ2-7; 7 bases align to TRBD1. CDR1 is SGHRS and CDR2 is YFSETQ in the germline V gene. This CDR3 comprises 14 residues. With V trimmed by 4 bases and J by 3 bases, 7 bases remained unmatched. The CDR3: CASSPSGQIYEQYF. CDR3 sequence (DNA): TGCGCCAGCAGCCCTTCGGGACAGATCTACGAGCAGTACTTC.